The 8 T cell receptor beta chains in this list originate from one sample, sequenced in a study of shared clonotypes between healthy human individuals. Method: immunoSEQ multiplex PCR; TCRdb's copy keeps in-frame clones and lacks some. In the table there are about 1 million clones, about 70% of which are singletons. Material for sequencing was memory CD4+ T cells sorted from blood. Sample subset: CD45RA-negative fraction. All receptors come from a man aged 18 to 29 in good health.

The sample holds a few counts of this clone. The chain links TRBV28 to TRBJ2-6; the match to TRBD2 covers 7 bases. The CDR3 has 15 residues. Germline CDR1 reads MDHEN; CDR2 reads SYDVKM. Trimming at V came to 10 bases and at J to 0 bases, leaving 6 bases not matched to a gene. CDR3 nucleotide sequence: TGTGCCACCCCTGGGGAGGGCTCTGGGGCCAACGTCCTGACTTTC. It yields the protein CATPGEGSGANVLTF.

This chain links TRBV7-2 with TRBJ1-2; no firm D call. The V gene lost 0 bases and the J gene lost 0 bases, with 11 bases spanning the gap. This CDR3 region has 16 residues. The V gene's germline CDR1 is SGHTA and CDR2 FQGNSA. CDR3: CASSLAGGLTNYGYTF. The DNA for the CDR3 is TGTGCCAGCAGCTTAGCAGGTGGCCTTACTAACTATGGCTACACCTTC.

A note on this clone: Other nucleotide sequences in the sample specify the same CDR3. CDR3 in DNA: TGTGCCAGCAGCTTGTCAGGGGCAGAGACCCAGTACTTC. Its translation: CASSLSGAETQYF. The gene calls are TRBV7-9 and TRBJ2-5, with a possible D match to TRBD1 (6 bases). The CDR3 length is 13 residues. The germline CDR1 and CDR2 sequences are SEHNR and FQNEAQ (reference sequence). With 3 bases removed from V and 4 bases from J, the gap between germline ends came to 9 bases.

The chain has TRBV5-5 and TRBJ2-7; 9 positions agree with TRBD2. Germline values: CDR1 SGHKS, CDR2 YYEKEE (reference sequence). V was clipped by 3 bases and J by 9 bases; unmatched bases: 16. The CDR3 length is 16 residues. CDR3 loop: CASSSLAGPMRPGQYF. CDR3 DNA: TGTGCCAGCAGCTCTCTAGCGGGGCCGATGCGGCCCGGGCAGTACTTC.

The chain links TRBV2 to TRBJ1-2; 8 positions agree with TRBD1. CDR1 and CDR2 (germline): SNHLY, FYNNEI. The CDR3 runs to 15 residues. With 3 bases clipped from V and 6 bases from J, the junction kept 9 bases outside the gene matches. The CDR3 is CASSELRQGMNGYTF. CDR3 coding DNA: TGTGCCAGCAGTGAGCTAAGACAGGGGATGAATGGCTACACCTTC.

This clone was detected only once. The genes are TRBV5-1 and TRBJ2-3, with TRBD1 matching 8 bases. CDR3 length: 15 amino acids. Germline assignment: CDR1 SGHRS and CDR2 YFSETQ. V shed 6 bases and J 2 bases; nucleotides not matched to a gene: 8. CDR3 amino acids: CASNLWGQATDTQYF. The CDR3 DNA sequence: TGCGCCAGCAACCTCTGGGGACAGGCCACAGATACGCAGTATTTT.

This clone was counted a single time. Other DNA sequences in the same sample also yield this CDR3. The chain has TRBV5-4 and TRBJ2-7; D is ambiguous. Germline V gene lookup returns CDR1 SGHNT and CDR2 YYREEE (reference sequence). Trimming stripped 3 bases from V and 4 bases from J, with 11 bases between. The CDR3 extends over 13 amino acids. The CDR3 bases are TGTGCCAGCAGCTCTGACGGTCTTTACGAGCAGTACTTC. Protein sequence: CASSSDGLYEQYF.

The chain employs TRBV6-1 and TRBJ1-5; the D is unclear. Germline V gene data show CDR1 as MNHNS and CDR2 as SASEGT. Between the trimmed V and J ends, which lost 6 bases and 1 base, there was a span of 13 bases. This CDR3 region has 15 residues. The CDR3 nucleotides are TGTGCCAGCAGGGACGACCCCACGAGCAATCAGCCCCAGCATTTT. Its translation: CASRDDPTSNQPQHF.